Following are 32 T cell receptor beta chains from one sample sequenced in a study of shared clonotypes between healthy human individuals. Naive CD8 cells lacked CD45RO, underwent positive selection for CCR7 and left out terminally differentiated effector memory CD45RA+ cells. Clones were read by immunoSEQ multiplex PCR, and TCRdb kept only the in-frame ones, dropping some. The sample lists hundreds of thousands of clones, approximately 97% occurring once. Sequencing input: naive CD8+ T cells sorted from blood. The receptor set was obtained from a man aged 25-45 years in good health.

The V call is TRBV10-3, the J call TRBJ1-1, with 7 bases that match TRBD1. The CDR3 is 14 amino acids. The germline gives CDR1 ENHRY, CDR2 SYGVKD. The J segment lost 5 bases and the V segment lost 5 bases, leaving 8 bases of the junction unmatched. In nucleotides, the CDR3 is TGTGCCATCAGTCCAGACAGGGTAGGAACTGAAGCTTTCTTT. It is translated as CAISPDRVGTEAFF.

The V gene is TRBV5-8, the J gene TRBJ2-7; 8 nucleotides agree with TRBD2. V was pared by 5 bases and J by 5 bases, with 6 bases of the junction left unmatched. The germline CDR1 and CDR2 sequences are SGHTS and YDEGEE. This CDR3 has 13 residues. In nucleotides, the CDR3 is TGTGCCAGCAGTGACCAGCGGGAGCACGAGCAGTACTTC. This codes for CASSDQREHEQYF.

The rearrangement joins TRBV10-1 to TRBJ2-1, with D maybe TRBD1 (5 bases). Trimming removed 10 bases at V and 8 bases at J, with 21 bases between. This CDR3 spans 14 amino acids. CDR1 is WNHNN and CDR2 is SYGVQD in the germline V gene (reference sequence). In nucleotides, the CDR3 is TGCGCCACGGAGTCGGACACCGGAGACCATGAGCAGTTCTTC. Translation: CATESDTGDHEQFF.

CDR3 in amino acids: CASSQELGQPANYGYTF. The CDR3 DNA reads as TGTGCCAGCAGCCAAGAGCTGGGACAGCCAGCTAACTATGGCTACACCTTC. The rearrangement links TRBV14 to TRBJ1-2; 7 bases line up with TRBD1. This CDR3 has 17 amino acids. V dropped 0 bases and J dropped 0; count of bases not matched to a gene: 7. The V gene's germline CDR1 is SGHDN and CDR2 FVKESK.

This chain links TRBV27 with TRBJ1-2; a possible D gene is TRBD1 (6 bases). Trimming took off 3 bases at V and 8 bases at J, with 19 bases between the two ends. Germline CDR1 is MNHEY and CDR2 is SMNVEV (reference sequence). This CDR3 contains 15 residues. The CDR3: CASSFSQGRQNGYTF. CDR3 sequence (DNA): TGTGCCAGCAGTTTCAGCCAGGGGCGCCAAAACGGCTACACCTTC.

The V gene is TRBV11-1, the J gene TRBJ2-5; 12 nucleotides line up with TRBD1. J lost 4 bases, V lost 2 bases, and 2 bases had no gene match. The CDR3 totals 15 residues. The germline V gene has CDR1 SGHAT and CDR2 FQDESV (reference sequence). CDR3 coding DNA: TGTGCCAGCAGCTTACGGGACAGGGGGCTAGAGACCCAGTACTTC. The encoded protein is CASSLRDRGLETQYF.

In this sample, this clone turned up once. The chain combines TRBV6-1 with TRBJ2-7; 13 nucleotides line up with TRBD2. The CDR3 sequence is 16 residues long. With 2 bases clipped from V and 0 bases from J, the junction kept 1 base outside the gene matches. The germline gives CDR1 MNHNS, CDR2 SASEGT. The DNA of the CDR3 is TGTGCCAGCAGTGAATGGACTAGCGGGAGCTCCTACGAGCAGTACTTC. This translates into CASSEWTSGSSYEQYF.

This clone was seen only once. The gene calls are TRBV29-1 and TRBJ2-7; 7 nucleotides agree with TRBD1. V was pared by 2 bases and J by 7 bases, with 5 bases of the junction left unmatched. The CDR3 is made up of 12 amino acids. Germline CDR1 and CDR2: SQVTM and ANQGSEA. The DNA for the CDR3 is TGCAGCGTTGAAACAGGGGCGTGGGAGCAGTACTTC. Translating gives CSVETGAWEQYF.

The genes are TRBV28 and TRBJ2-7; D possibly corresponds to TRBD2 (5 bases). Trimming removed 8 bases from V and 1 base from J, with 15 bases in between. Germline V gene sequence: CDR1 MDHEN, CDR2 SYDVKM. The CDR3 runs 14 residues. The CDR3 loop is CASVSLTGSYEQYF. For the CDR3, the DNA is TGTGCCAGCGTATCTTTGACGGGGTCCTACGAGCAGTACTTC.

The chain couples TRBV6-1 to TRBJ2-7; no clear D. The CDR3 is 13 amino acids. V was clipped by 6 bases and J by 3 bases, with 12 bases between them. In germline, CDR1 is MNHNS, CDR2 SASEGT. CDR3 bases: TGTGCCAGCAGGTCGCTCCACAACTACGAGCAGTACTTC. Translated, it gives CASRSLHNYEQYF.

The CDR3 DNA reads as TGTGCCAGCAGCGCGAGTCCAACAGGGAACACTGAAGCTTTCTTT. The encoded protein is CASSASPTGNTEAFF. The genes are TRBV9 and TRBJ1-1; TRBD1 might be the D (5 bases). Trimming left V 3 bases short and J 1 base short, with 13 bases between. Germline V gene data show CDR1 as SGDLS and CDR2 as YYNGEE. CDR3 size: 15 residues.

The rearrangement uses TRBV28 and TRBJ2-3; 9 nucleotides align to TRBD1. The CDR3 consists of 20 residues. Germline V lookup: CDR1 MDHEN, CDR2 SYDVKM. V lost 6 bases and J lost 2; bases outside the gene matches: 21. The chain's CDR3 is CASRGQGILIGGWATDTQYF. The CDR3 bases are TGTGCCAGCAGGGGACAGGGAATACTTATCGGCGGGTGGGCCACAGATACGCAGTATTTT.

This chain connects TRBV9 to TRBJ2-7, with 7 bases aligning to TRBD2. Per germline, CDR1 SGDLS and CDR2 YYNGEE. This CDR3 has 13 residues. J was trimmed by 10 bases and V by 0 bases; bases with no gene match: 7. Here the CDR3 DNA reads TGTGCCAGCAGCGTAGATCTGCTAGCGGATCAGTACTTC. Protein: CASSVDLLADQYF.

This chain uses TRBV4-1 with TRBJ2-7; the match to TRBD1 covers 9 bases. Germline CDR1 and CDR2: MGHRA and YSYEKL. The CDR3 consists of 15 residues. Trimming at V came to 4 bases and at J to 0 bases, leaving 4 bases not matched to a gene. The CDR3 DNA follows: TGCGCCAGCAGCCTTCTGGGACAGGGCTCCTACGAGCAGTACTTC. This translates into CASSLLGQGSYEQYF.

This rearrangement joins TRBV19 to TRBJ2-7; D gene unclear. The CDR3 runs 10 residues. Germline V CDR1 and CDR2: LNHDA, SQIVND (reference sequence). The CDR3 DNA reads TGTGGCCCCCGAGCCTACGAGCAGTACTTC. Protein: CGPRAYEQYF.

This rearrangement joins TRBV7-2 to TRBJ2-7; D might be TRBD1 or TRBD2, each matching 6 bases. Deletions cut 5 bases from V and 6 bases from J, with 20 bases between. The CDR3 is 15 amino acids. Germline assignment: CDR1 SGHTA and CDR2 FQGNSA. In nucleotides, the CDR3 is TGTGCCAGCAGCGTGGGGGGCGGGACCCGCGGCGAGCAGTACTTC. This encodes CASSVGGGTRGEQYF. The whole variable domain, remainder taken from reference TRBV7-2 and TRBJ2-7, is GAGVSQSPSNKVTEKGKDVELRCDPISGHTALYWYRQSLGQGLEFLIYFQGNSAPDKSGLPSDRFSAERTGGSVSTLTIQRTQQEDSAVYLCASSVGGGTRGEQYFGPGTRLTVT.

The CDR3 loop is CASSHGTSGRIWNEQFF. In DNA, the CDR3 is TGTGCCAGCAGCCATGGGACTAGCGGGAGGATATGGAATGAGCAGTTCTTC. The V call is TRBV5-5, the J call TRBJ2-1, with TRBD2 matching 15 bases. Losses at the gene ends were 4 bases for V and 7 bases for J; bases not matched to a gene: 9. In germline, CDR1 is SGHKS, CDR2 YYEKEE (reference sequence). CDR3 length: 17 residues.

This chain joins TRBV9 and TRBJ2-2; D perhaps matches TRBD2 (6 bases). Germline loops: CDR1 SGDLS, CDR2 YYNGEE. CDR3 size: 15 residues. V lost 3 bases and J lost 6, with 15 bases in between. Written as DNA, the CDR3 is TGTGCCAGCAGCGCCAGCGGGCATGGCTCCGGGGAGCTGTTTTTT. This encodes CASSASGHGSGELFF.

This rearrangement joins TRBV19 to TRBJ2-7; D remains unclear. CDR1 is LNHDA, CDR2 SQIVND, per germline (reference sequence). The CDR3 is made up of 11 amino acids. Trimming left V 5 bases short and J 6 bases short, with 8 bases between. In DNA, the CDR3 is TGTGCCAGTAGTGATCTAGGCGAGCAGTACTTC. Protein product: CASSDLGEQYF.

This chain uses TRBV27 with TRBJ2-3; no clear D gene. Germline loops: CDR1 MNHEY, CDR2 SMNVEV (reference sequence). The germline V and J ends were trimmed by 4 bases and 2 bases, with 10 bases remaining between them. CDR3 size: 14 residues. CDR3 sequence (DNA): TGTGCCAGCAGTTCCACTCAACCCACAGATACGCAGTATTTT. This translates into CASSSTQPTDTQYF.

The chain links TRBV10-2 to TRBJ2-7; weak D call: TRBD2 (5 bases). The germline CDR1 and CDR2 sequences are WSHSY and SAAADI. The length of the CDR3 is 13 residues. V shed 6 bases and J shed 3 bases, with 12 bases lying between them. The CDR3 DNA follows: TGCGCCAGCAGCTTTGAGGGATTCTACGAGCAGTACTTC. It specifies CASSFEGFYEQYF.

The chain carries TRBV7-9 and TRBJ2-7; D possibly corresponds to TRBD1 (6 bases). The CDR3 loop spans 16 amino acids. Deletions cut 4 bases from V and 3 bases from J, with 19 bases between. CDR1 is SEHNR, CDR2 FQNEAQ, per germline (reference sequence). This chain's CDR3 is CASSSSTGFSLYEQYF. For the CDR3, the DNA is TGTGCCAGCAGCTCGTCGACAGGCTTTAGTCTCTACGAGCAGTACTTC.

V gene TRBV5-4 combines with J gene TRBJ2-5; TRBD1 aligns across 8 bases. This CDR3 has 14 amino acids. Germline lookup yields CDR1 SGHNT and CDR2 YYREEE (reference sequence). The trim removed 0 bases at V and 4 bases at J, leaving 2 bases unmatched. The CDR3 bases are TGTGCCAGCAGCTTGGACAGGGGGGTAGAGACCCAGTACTTC. The encoded protein is CASSLDRGVETQYF.

This clone has just one count. The chain combines TRBV27 with TRBJ1-4; 8 nucleotides align to TRBD1. This CDR3 is 17 amino acids long. Germline CDR1 reads MNHEY; CDR2 reads SMNVEV (reference sequence). After removal of 0 bases from V and 6 bases from J, the junction contained 9 bases not matched to a gene. DNA for the CDR3: TGTGCCAGCAGTTTATCTCCTTTTAGGACAGGGTATGAAAAACTGTTTTTT. Translation: CASSLSPFRTGYEKLFF. Looking up the rest from reference TRBV27 and TRBJ1-4 gives the full variable domain: EAQVTQNPRYLITVTGKKLTVTCSQNMNHEYMSWYRQDPGLGLRQIYYSMNVEVTDKGDVPEGYKVSRKEKRNFPLILESPSPNQTSLYFCASSLSPFRTGYEKLFFGSGTQLSVL.

This clone occurred once. Here the CDR3 DNA reads TGTGCCAGCAGCCCGGCAGAGGGGAGCAATCAGCCCCAGCATTTT. Its protein is CASSPAEGSNQPQHF. The gene calls are TRBV7-9 and TRBJ1-5; D might be TRBD1 (5 bases). This CDR3 contains 15 residues. Trimming removed 5 bases at V and 1 base at J, with 12 bases between. Germline CDR1 SEHNR, CDR2 FQNEAQ (reference sequence).

This chain links TRBV7-9 with TRBJ2-7, with 7 bases aligning to TRBD1. Losses at the gene ends were 1 base for V and 0 bases for J; bases not matched to a gene: 15. The CDR3 runs 19 residues. Germline-derived CDR1 and CDR2 are SEHNR and FQNEAQ (reference sequence). The CDR3: CASSLEVMWDSQGSYEQYF. CDR3 sequence (DNA): TGTGCCAGCAGCTTAGAGGTAATGTGGGACAGCCAAGGCTCCTACGAGCAGTACTTC.

This chain joins TRBV7-8 and TRBJ2-7, with D tentatively TRBD1 or TRBD2 (7 bases each). V lost 5 bases to trimming and J lost 11 bases, with 16 bases between them. Germline values: CDR1 SGHVS, CDR2 FQNEAQ. The CDR3 contains 12 residues. In DNA form, the CDR3 reads TGTGCCAGCAGCCCAGGGGGGGTCCTGGAGTACTTC. Its protein is CASSPGGVLEYF.

This clone was counted once. Other DNA sequences from this sample encode an identical CDR3 as well. The chain links TRBV27 to TRBJ2-7, with D possibly called TRBD1 or TRBD2 (5 bases each). There are 14 residues in the CDR3. Between the trimmed V and J ends, which lost 0 bases and 2 bases, there was a span of 8 bases. CDR1 is MNHEY, CDR2 SMNVEV, per germline (reference sequence). CDR3 in DNA: TGTGCCAGCAGTTTATCCGGGACGACCTACGAGCAGTACTTC. Its protein product is CASSLSGTTYEQYF.

In nucleotides, the CDR3 is TGTGCCAGCAGCCTACCTCCGGGACACCCGAACACTGAAGCTTTCTTT. Residues: CASSLPPGHPNTEAFF. This chain joins TRBV11-2 and TRBJ1-1; D is possibly TRBD1 (6 bases). The CDR3 has 16 amino acids. The V and J ends lost 5 bases and 1 base respectively, with 17 bases between them. Germline V lookup: CDR1 SGHAT, CDR2 FQNNGV.

As to this clone: Other DNA sequences in the sample encode the same CDR3. CDR3 loop: CASSFGQGATYEQYF. CDR3 nucleotide sequence: TGTGCCAGCAGCTTTGGACAGGGGGCGACCTACGAGCAGTACTTC. The V call is TRBV7-9, the J call TRBJ2-7, with 11 nucleotides matching TRBD1. Germline V gene lookup returns CDR1 SEHNR and CDR2 FQNEAQ (reference sequence). The CDR3 sequence is 15 residues long. V trimming: 3 bases; J trimming: 2 bases; junction bases outside the gene matches: 3.

CDR3 sequence reads: CASSTGPRPEAFF. DNA for the CDR3: TGTGCCAGCAGTACGGGGCCGAGGCCTGAAGCTTTCTTT. The J gene is TRBJ1-1, the V gene TRBV28, with D perhaps matching TRBD1 (5 bases). The V end was cut by 5 bases, the J end by 6 bases, with 13 bases between. The germline V gene has CDR1 MDHEN and CDR2 SYDVKM. This CDR3 spans 13 amino acids.

The chain uses TRBV15 and TRBJ2-1; 7 bases line up with TRBD1. This CDR3 has 14 residues. Unmatched junction bases numbered 2, after V lost 5 bases and J lost 1 base. Looked up from germline, CDR1 is LNHNV and CDR2 is YYDKDF (reference sequence). The CDR3 spells CATSGDSSYNEQFF. The CDR3 bases are TGTGCCACCAGCGGGGACAGTTCCTACAATGAGCAGTTCTTC.